The next 15 T cell receptor beta chains were all read from a single sample in a study of CD8 T cells in ankylosing spondylitis. Each CDR3 protein gets one entry after TCRdb re-called the 5' RACE reads with MiXCR. The repertoire consists of 25,000 to 35,000 distinct CDR3 sequences, with approximately 7.1% occurring once and the leading ten covering 10% to 13%. Material: blood, either unsorted or a sorted T cell fraction (not recorded which). The receptors originated from a male donor with ankylosing spondylitis or in good health (not recorded which).

This clonotype was detected many times. The chain couples TRBV6-5 to TRBJ2-3, with D possibly being TRBD1 or TRBD2 (5 bases each). CDR1 is MNHEY, CDR2 SVGAGI, per germline. CDR3 length: 14 residues. Trimming stripped 2 bases from V and 7 bases from J, with 13 bases between. The chain's CDR3 is CASSYGGQANTQYF. The CDR3 bases are TGTGCCAGCAGTTACGGGGGTCAAGCCAATACGCAGTATTTT.

This clonotype was seen many times. The rearrangement uses TRBV5-1 and TRBJ2-5, with TRBD2 as a possible D gene (5 bases). Trimming shortened V by 0 bases and J by 5 bases, and 11 bases separated the two germline ends. The CDR3 covers 14 residues. CDR1 SGHRS and CDR2 YFSETQ come from the germline V gene. The CDR3 sequence: CASSLDREGETQYF. CDR3 DNA: TGCGCCAGCAGCTTGGACCGGGAAGGGGAGACCCAGTACTTC.

In this sample, this clonotype is large (0.1 to 1%). The chain couples TRBV9 to TRBJ2-2, with a possible D match to TRBD2 (5 bases). Germline loops: CDR1 SGDLS, CDR2 YYNGEE. This CDR3 has 15 residues. The V end lost 0 bases, the J end lost 4 bases, and 10 bases lay between the germline ends. CDR3 amino acids: CASSVVSGFTGELFF. CDR3 in DNA: TGTGCCAGCAGCGTAGTATCGGGATTCACCGGGGAGCTGTTTTTT.

This clonotype was observed many times. The CDR3 nucleotides read TGTGCCAGCAGCCCGAGGGAGGGGAATGAAAAACTGTTTTTT. The encoded protein is CASSPREGNEKLFF. V is TRBV7-2 and J is TRBJ1-4, with a possible D match to TRBD1 (5 bases). Germline CDR1 is SGHTA and CDR2 is FQGNSA. This CDR3 contains 14 residues. The V end lost 5 bases, the J end lost 5 bases, and 12 bases lay between the germline ends.

The chain combines TRBV7-1 with TRBJ1-6; weak D call: TRBD1 (5 bases). TRBV7-1 is an ORF for which the function is uncertain. V gave up 5 bases and J gave up 6 bases, with 11 bases separating them. The length of the CDR3 is 14 residues. DNA of the CDR3: TGTGCCAGCAGCCCGGGGCTACTTAATTCACCCCTCCACTTT. Encoded protein: CASSPGLLNSPLHF.

The sample holds many counts of this clonotype. The chain carries TRBV5-4 and TRBJ2-5, with no clear D. The V end lost 4 bases, the J end lost 1 base, and 11 bases lay between the germline ends. Germline lookup yields CDR1 SGHNT and CDR2 YYREEE (reference sequence). This CDR3 spans 14 amino acids. The CDR3 loop reads CASSPRTAQETQYF. The CDR3 DNA reads as TGTGCCAGCAGCCCAAGGACGGCCCAAGAGACCCAGTACTTC.

This clonotype was detected ten times or more. The chain carries TRBV10-2 and TRBJ2-6, with TRBD1 matching over 10 bases. The trim removed 4 bases at V and 0 bases at J, leaving 9 bases unmatched. This CDR3 comprises 19 residues. The germline gives CDR1 WSHSY, CDR2 SAAADI. CDR3 sequence reads: CASSGSPGQGFSGANVLTF. The DNA of the CDR3 is TGCGCCAGCAGTGGGAGCCCGGGACAGGGGTTCTCTGGGGCCAACGTCCTGACTTTC.

The sample holds a few counts of this clonotype. J is TRBJ2-7 and V is TRBV12-3 or TRBV12-4; TRBD2 aligns across 8 bases. V was pared by 4 bases and J by 1 base, with 9 bases of the junction left unmatched. The CDR3 has 16 amino acids. The CDR3 region is CASSSDFSGVSYEQYF. The CDR3 DNA is TGTGCCAGCAGTTCCGACTTTAGCGGGGTATCCTACGAGCAGTACTTC.

Many counts were recorded for this clonotype. CDR3 loop: CASSFNGGRRANVLTF. CDR3 bases: TGTGCCAGCTCCTTCAACGGGGGGAGGAGGGCCAACGTCCTGACTTTC. The chain recombines TRBV6-2 or TRBV6-3 with TRBJ2-6; 7 nucleotides match TRBD2. V gave up 8 bases and J gave up 5 bases; unmatched junction bases: 12. Germline loops: CDR1 MNHEY, CDR2 SVGEGT. The CDR3 spans 16 residues.

This clonotype was seen repeatedly, ten times or more. This sequence joins TRBV20-1 and TRBJ2-1; TRBD2 agrees at 8 bases. After removal of 3 bases from V and 4 bases from J, the junction contained 8 bases not matched to a gene. Germline CDR1 reads DFQATT; CDR2 reads SNEGSKA (reference sequence). The CDR3 is made up of 15 amino acids. This CDR3 reads CSARRPGGRYNEQFF. In nucleotides, the CDR3 is TGCAGTGCTAGGAGGCCGGGGGGGAGGTACAATGAGCAGTTCTTC.

This clonotype was seen repeatedly, ten times or more. This sequence joins TRBV5-1 and TRBJ2-1; D is unresolved. The germline V gene encodes CDR1 SGHRS and CDR2 YFSETQ. The CDR3 runs to 14 residues. Between the trimmed V and J ends, which lost 4 bases and 5 bases, there was a span of 13 bases. The CDR3 region is CASSIQTPNNEQFF. The CDR3 DNA follows: TGCGCCAGCAGCATCCAAACTCCGAACAATGAGCAGTTCTTC.

At least ten counts were recorded for this clonotype. The chain carries TRBV3-1 and TRBJ2-5; 10 nucleotides match TRBD2. Germline loops: CDR1 LGHDT, CDR2 YNNKEL (reference sequence). The CDR3 spans 15 residues. The junction had 3 bases not matched to a gene; V was cut back by 1 base and J by 4 bases. This CDR3 is CASSQVRTSGETQYF. CDR3 bases: TGTGCCAGCAGCCAAGTGAGGACTAGCGGAGAGACCCAGTACTTC.

The V call is TRBV5-6, the J call TRBJ2-4; TRBD2 matches 7 bases. V shed 8 bases and J 9 bases; nucleotides not matched to a gene: 11. CDR3 length: 13 amino acids. Germline loops: CDR1 SGHDT, CDR2 YYEEEE. The CDR3 DNA follows: TGTGCCAGGGGCTGGGGGAGGGCGGGCATTCAGTACTTC. Protein: CARGWGRAGIQYF.

This clonotype has a count of ten or more. This chain joins TRBV20-1 and TRBJ1-5, with D possibly matching TRBD1 (5 bases). From germline, CDR1 is DFQATT and CDR2 SNEGSKA (reference sequence). The CDR3 has 15 amino acids. Trimming left V 1 base short and J 5 bases short, with 15 bases between. The CDR3, as DNA: TGCAGTGCTAGAGCGGGGGGAGCGGGGTATCAGCCCCAGCATTTT. It yields the protein CSARAGGAGYQPQHF.

In its sample, this clonotype ranks as medium-sized. This chain uses TRBV27 with TRBJ1-2; D call uncertain. The V and J ends lost 2 bases and 0 bases respectively, with 4 bases between them. Germline lookup yields CDR1 MNHEY and CDR2 SMNVEV (reference sequence). The CDR3 extends over 13 amino acids. The CDR3 region is CASSLSANYGYTF. The CDR3 nucleotides are TGTGCCAGCAGTTTAAGCGCTAACTATGGCTACACCTTC.